Sequencing of this T cell receptor (beta chain) was carried out in a study of OX40 agonist ivuxolimab in advanced cancers. About the study: Two cutaneous melanoma patients and one hepatocellular carcinoma patient, three in all, had partial responses.

Clones were sequenced by immunoSEQ multiplex PCR, and TCRdb holds only the in-frame ones, with some missing. The sample lists some 12,000 clones; 79% were seen once. There are 15 residues in the CDR3. In germline, CDR1 is SGDLS, CDR2 YYNGEE. V shed 3 bases and J 7 bases; nucleotides not matched to a gene: 5. With autoimmune disease history or systemic immunosuppression, patients were excluded. The TCR was taken from an adult with an advanced solid tumor such as melanoma, head and neck, liver or kidney cancer. The sequencing used CD4+ or CD8+ T cells sorted from blood, collected in a trial of the OX40 agonist ivuxolimab. This chain links TRBV9 with TRBJ1-6; 9 positions agree with TRBD1. DNA of the CDR3: TGTGCCAGCAGCGGCGATGGGACAGGGAATTCACCCCTCCACTTT. Translated, it gives CASSGDGTGNSPLHF.